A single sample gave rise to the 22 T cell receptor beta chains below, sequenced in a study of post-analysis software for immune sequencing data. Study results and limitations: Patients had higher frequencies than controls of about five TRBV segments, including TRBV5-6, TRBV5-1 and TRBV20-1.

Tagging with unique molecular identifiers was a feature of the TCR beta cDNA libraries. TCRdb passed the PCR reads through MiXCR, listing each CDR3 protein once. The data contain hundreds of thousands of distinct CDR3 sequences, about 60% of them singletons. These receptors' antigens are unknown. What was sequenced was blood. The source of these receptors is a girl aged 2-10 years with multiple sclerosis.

The CDR3 reads CASSSTSGGVFNEQFF. Here the CDR3 DNA reads TGTGCCAGCAGTTCGACTAGCGGGGGGGTCTTCAATGAGCAGTTCTTC. This chain joins TRBV27 and TRBJ2-1; the match to TRBD2 covers 14 bases. The CDR3 has 16 amino acids. Per the germline V gene, CDR1 is MNHEY and CDR2 is SMNVEV (reference sequence). V lost 4 bases and J lost 6; bases outside the gene matches: 5.

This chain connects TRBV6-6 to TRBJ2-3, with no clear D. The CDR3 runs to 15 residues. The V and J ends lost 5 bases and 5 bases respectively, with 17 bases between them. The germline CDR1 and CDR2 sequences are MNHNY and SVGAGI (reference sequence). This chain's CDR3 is CASSQRGWIRDTQYF. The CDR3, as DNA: TGTGCCAGCAGTCAAAGAGGATGGATAAGAGATACGCAGTATTTT.

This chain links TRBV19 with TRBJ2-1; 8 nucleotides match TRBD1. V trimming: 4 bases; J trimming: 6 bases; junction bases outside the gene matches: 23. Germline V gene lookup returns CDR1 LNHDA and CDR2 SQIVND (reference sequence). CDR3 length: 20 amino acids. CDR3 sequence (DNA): TGTGCCAGTAGTAGTGAGGCTCTTGGGGGGACAGGATTGTTCACCAATGAGCAGTTCTTC. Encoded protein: CASSSEALGGTGLFTNEQFF.

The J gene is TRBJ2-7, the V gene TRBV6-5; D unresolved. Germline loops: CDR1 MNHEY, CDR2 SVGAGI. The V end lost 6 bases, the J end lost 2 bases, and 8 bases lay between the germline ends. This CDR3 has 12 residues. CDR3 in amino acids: CASRKPPYEQYF. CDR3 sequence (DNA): TGTGCCAGCAGGAAGCCTCCCTACGAGCAGTACTTC.

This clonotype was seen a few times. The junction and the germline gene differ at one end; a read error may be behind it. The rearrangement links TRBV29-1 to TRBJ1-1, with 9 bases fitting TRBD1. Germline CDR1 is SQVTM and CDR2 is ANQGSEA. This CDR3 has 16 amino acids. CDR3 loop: CSVGKQGAGLDTEVFF. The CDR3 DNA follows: TGCAGCGTTGGGAAACAGGGGGCAGGATTGGACACTGAAGTTTTCTTT.

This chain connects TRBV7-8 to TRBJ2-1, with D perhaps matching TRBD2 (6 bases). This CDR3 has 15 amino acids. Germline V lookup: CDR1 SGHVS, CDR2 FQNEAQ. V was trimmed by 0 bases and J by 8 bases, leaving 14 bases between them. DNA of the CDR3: TGTGCCAGCAGCTTAGCGCCGGAGGGTGGTGATGAGCAGTTCTTC. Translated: CASSLAPEGGDEQFF.

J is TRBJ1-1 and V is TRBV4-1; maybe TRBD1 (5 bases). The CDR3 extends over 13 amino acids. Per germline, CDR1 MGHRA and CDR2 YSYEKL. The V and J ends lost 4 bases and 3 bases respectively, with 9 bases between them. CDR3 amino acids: CASSPGGDTEAFF. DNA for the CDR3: TGCGCCAGCAGCCCAGGAGGGGACACTGAAGCTTTCTTT.

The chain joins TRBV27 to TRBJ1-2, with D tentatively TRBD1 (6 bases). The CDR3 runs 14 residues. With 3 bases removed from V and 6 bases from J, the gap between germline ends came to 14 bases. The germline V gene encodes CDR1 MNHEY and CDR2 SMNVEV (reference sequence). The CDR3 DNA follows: TGTGCCAGCAGTTTCGGACAGCTAACTAATGGCTACACCTTC. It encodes CASSFGQLTNGYTF.

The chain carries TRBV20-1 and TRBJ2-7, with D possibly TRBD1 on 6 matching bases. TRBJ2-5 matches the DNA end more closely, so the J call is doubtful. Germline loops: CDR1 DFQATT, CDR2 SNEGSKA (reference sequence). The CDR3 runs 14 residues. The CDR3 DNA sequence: TGCAGTGCTAGAACCGTCAGGGGACAAGAGACCCAGTACTTC. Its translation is CSARTVRGQETQYF.

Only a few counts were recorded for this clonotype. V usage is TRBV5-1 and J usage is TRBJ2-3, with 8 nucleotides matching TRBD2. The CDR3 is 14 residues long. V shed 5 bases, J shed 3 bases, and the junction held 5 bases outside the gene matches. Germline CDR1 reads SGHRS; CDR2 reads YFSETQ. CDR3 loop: CASRSGTRTDTQYF. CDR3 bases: TGCGCCAGCAGGTCCGGGACTAGGACAGATACGCAGTATTTT.

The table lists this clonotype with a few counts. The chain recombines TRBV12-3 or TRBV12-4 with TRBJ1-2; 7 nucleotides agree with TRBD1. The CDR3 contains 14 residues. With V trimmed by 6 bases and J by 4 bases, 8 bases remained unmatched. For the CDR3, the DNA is TGTGCCAGCAGCTTGTCGGGGACAGCCTATGGCTACACCTTC. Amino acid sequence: CASSLSGTAYGYTF.

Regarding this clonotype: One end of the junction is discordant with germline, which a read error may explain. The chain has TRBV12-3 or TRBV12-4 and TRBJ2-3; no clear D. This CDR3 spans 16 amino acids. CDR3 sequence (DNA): TGTGCCAGCAGCCGAGGTAGCAGATCGAACACAGATACGCGGTATTTT. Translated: CASSRGSRSNTDTRYF.

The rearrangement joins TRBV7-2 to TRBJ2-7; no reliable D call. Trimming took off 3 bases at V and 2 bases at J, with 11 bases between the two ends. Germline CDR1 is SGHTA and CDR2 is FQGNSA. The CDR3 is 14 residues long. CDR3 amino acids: CASSFMGGPYEQYF. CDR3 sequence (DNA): TGTGCCAGCAGCTTTATGGGCGGCCCCTACGAGCAGTACTTC. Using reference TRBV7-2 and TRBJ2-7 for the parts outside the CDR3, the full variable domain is GAGVSQSPSNKVTEKGKDVELRCDPISGHTALYWYRQSLGQGLEFLIYFQGNSAPDKSGLPSDRFSAERTGGSVSTLTIQRTQQEDSAVYLCASSFMGGPYEQYFGPGTRLTVT.

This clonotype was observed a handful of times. The CDR3 reads CSARKETQYF. The CDR3 DNA follows: TGCAGTGCTAGAAAAGAGACCCAGTACTTC. The chain recombines TRBV20-1 with TRBJ2-5; D is uncertain. Germline V CDR1 and CDR2: DFQATT, SNEGSKA (reference sequence). This CDR3 spans 10 amino acids. Deletions cut 2 bases from V and 3 bases from J, with 1 base between.

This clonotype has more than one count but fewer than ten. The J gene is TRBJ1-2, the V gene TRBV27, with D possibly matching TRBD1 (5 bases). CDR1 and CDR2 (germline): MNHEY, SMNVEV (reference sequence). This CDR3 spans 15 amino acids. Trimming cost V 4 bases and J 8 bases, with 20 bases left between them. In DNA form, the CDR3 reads TGTGCCAGCAGTTCCCGTTTAGCCGGGACGCGCGGCTACACCTTC. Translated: CASSSRLAGTRGYTF.

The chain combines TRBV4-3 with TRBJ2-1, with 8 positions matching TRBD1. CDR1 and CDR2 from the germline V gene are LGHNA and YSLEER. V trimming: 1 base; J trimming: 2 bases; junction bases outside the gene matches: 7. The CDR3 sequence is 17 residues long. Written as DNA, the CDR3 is TGCGCCAGCAGCCAAGGGACTCCGGGACAGGCCTACAATGAGCAGTTCTTC. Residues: CASSQGTPGQAYNEQFF.

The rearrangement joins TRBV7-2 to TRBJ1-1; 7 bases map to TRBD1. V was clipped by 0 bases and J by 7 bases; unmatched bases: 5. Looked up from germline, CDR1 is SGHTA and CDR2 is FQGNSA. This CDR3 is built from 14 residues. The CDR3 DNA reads TGTGCCAGCAGCTTAGCGGGCCAGGGGGGTGAAGCTTTCTTT. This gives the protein CASSLAGQGGEAFF. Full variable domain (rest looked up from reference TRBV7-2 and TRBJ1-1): GAGVSQSPSNKVTEKGKDVELRCDPISGHTALYWYRQSLGQGLEFLIYFQGNSAPDKSGLPSDRFSAERTGGSVSTLTIQRTQQEDSAVYLCASSLAGQGGEAFFGQGTRLTVV.

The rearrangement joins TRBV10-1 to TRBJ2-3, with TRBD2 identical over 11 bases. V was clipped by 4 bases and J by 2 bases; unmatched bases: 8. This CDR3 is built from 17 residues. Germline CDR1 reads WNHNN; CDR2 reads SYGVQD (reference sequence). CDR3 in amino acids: CASSGRLAGQTTDTQYF. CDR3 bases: TGCGCCAGCAGTGGACGACTAGCGGGACAGACCACAGATACGCAGTATTTT.

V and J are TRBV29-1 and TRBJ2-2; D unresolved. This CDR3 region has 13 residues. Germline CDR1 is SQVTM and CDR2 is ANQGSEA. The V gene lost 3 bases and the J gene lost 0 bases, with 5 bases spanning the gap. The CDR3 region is CSVEGTNTGELFF. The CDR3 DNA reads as TGCAGCGTTGAGGGAACGAACACCGGGGAGCTGTTTTTT.

This CDR3 reads CSARPASGGSTYNEQFF. The DNA of the CDR3 is TGCAGTGCTAGACCCGCTAGCGGGGGTTCAACCTACAATGAGCAGTTCTTC. The chain employs TRBV20-1 and TRBJ2-1; 10 bases align to TRBD2. Per germline, CDR1 DFQATT and CDR2 SNEGSKA (reference sequence). The CDR3 runs 17 residues. The junction had 9 bases not matched to a gene; V was cut back by 2 bases and J by 2 bases.

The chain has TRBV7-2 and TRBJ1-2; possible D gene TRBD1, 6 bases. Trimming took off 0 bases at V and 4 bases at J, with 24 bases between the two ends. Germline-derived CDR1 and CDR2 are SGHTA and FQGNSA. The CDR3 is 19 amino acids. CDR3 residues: CASSLAAGRDKPNSYGYTF. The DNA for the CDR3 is TGTGCCAGCAGCTTAGCGGCGGGGCGGGACAAGCCCAATTCCTATGGCTACACCTTC.

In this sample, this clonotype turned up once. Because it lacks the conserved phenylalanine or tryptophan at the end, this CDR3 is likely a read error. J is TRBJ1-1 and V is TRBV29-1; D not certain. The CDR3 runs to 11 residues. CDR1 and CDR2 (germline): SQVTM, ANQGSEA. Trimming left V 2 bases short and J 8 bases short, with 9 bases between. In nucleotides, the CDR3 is TGCAGCGTTGAAAGAACCCTAGAAGCTTTCTTG. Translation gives CSVERTLEAFL.